This is a list of T cell receptor beta chains from one sample in a study of T cells in Graves' hyperthyroidism and ophthalmopathy. TCRdb passed the multiplex PCR reads through MiXCR, listing each CDR3 protein once. The sample shows almost 250,000 distinct CDR3 sequences, almost 25% of them seen only once. The sample comprised blood. The receptors originated from a woman in her forties with Graves' ophthalmopathy. Each CDR3 is given with its conserved first and last residue. The D gene is left open where the match is weak. Clone size, where shown, is once, few, many, or a class for clones that have expanded.

d_call,clone_size,j_call,v_call,cdr3_aa,cdr3_nt
-,many,TRBJ2-4,TRBV4-1,CASSQLEWAKNIQYF,TGCGCCAGCAGCCAATTGGAATGGGCCAAAAACATTCAGTACTTC
TRBD1,many,TRBJ2-5,TRBV12-3/TRBV12-4,CASSRRGQGQETQYF,TGTGCCAGCAGTAGGAGGGGACAGGGACAAGAGACCCAGTACTTC
-,many,TRBJ2-6,TRBV27,CASSLFSGANVLTF,TGTGCCAGCAGTTTATTCTCTGGGGCCAACGTCCTGACTTTC
TRBD2,many,TRBJ2-7,TRBV19,CASSKSGRAFYEQYF,TGTGCCAGTAGTAAGAGCGGGAGGGCCTTTTACGAGCAGTACTTC
-,few,TRBJ1-2,TRBV6-5,CASSSRPGLNYGYTF,TGTGCCAGCAGTTCTAGGCCGGGGCTGAACTATGGCTACACCTTC
-,many,TRBJ2-7,TRBV6-2/TRBV6-3,CPNYEQYF,TGCCCCAACTACGAGCAGTACTTC
TRBD2,many,TRBJ2-7,TRBV27,CASSPLSGSYEQYF,TGTGCCAGCAGTCCACTTAGCGGGAGCTACGAGCAGTACTTC
-,many,TRBJ1-2,TRBV14,CASSRLRSYGYTF,TGTGCCAGCAGCCGTTTGCGGTCCTATGGCTACACCTTC
-,few,TRBJ2-7,TRBV6-2/TRBV6-3,CASSYISDEQYF,TGTGCCAGCAGTTACATATCAGATGAGCAGTACTTC
TRBD1,-,TRBJ1-1,TRBV18,CASSRGTGIMNTEAFF,TGTGCCAGCTCACGCGGGACAGGGATCATGAACACTGAAGCTTTCTTT
TRBD2,many,TRBJ2-7,TRBV11-1,CASRRGEGSSYEQYF,TGTGCCAGCAGACGAGGGGAGGGATCGTCCTACGAGCAGTACTTC
-,-,TRBJ1-1,TRBV14,CASSQGLLSAGRTEAFF,TGTGCCAGCAGCCAAGGCCTTCTGTCGGCAGGGAGAACTGAAGCTTTCTTT
-,once,TRBJ1-3,TRBV7-8,CASRAGMTDTIYF,TGTGCCAGCAGGGCAGGGATGACAGACACCATATATTTT
-,many,TRBJ1-1,TRBV12-3/TRBV12-4,CASSLVSNTEAFF,TGTGCCAGCAGTTTAGTATCGAACACTGAAGCTTTCTTT
TRBD1,many,TRBJ2-7,TRBV12-3/TRBV12-4,CASSFGGQGSYEQYF,TGTGCCAGCAGTTTTGGGGGACAGGGTTCCTACGAGCAGTACTTC
-,many,TRBJ2-4,TRBV12-3/TRBV12-4,CASSFTGAGSIQYF,TGTGCCAGCAGTTTCACGGGAGCGGGCAGCATTCAGTACTTC
-,few,TRBJ2-5,TRBV20-1,CSATPPGGSKQETQYF,TGCAGTGCTACTCCGCCCGGGGGCTCAAAACAAGAGACCCAGTACTTC
-,many,TRBJ2-7,TRBV3-1,CASSQSDSSYEQYF,TGTGCCAGCAGCCAGTCCGACAGCTCCTACGAGCAGTACTTC
-,many,TRBJ2-7,TRBV4-1,CASSQPTVSYEQYF,TGCGCCAGCAGCCAGCCAACAGTTTCCTACGAGCAGTACTTC
-,many,TRBJ2-4,TRBV2,CASRKDRTVAKNIQYF,TGTGCCAGCAGGAAAGACAGGACCGTAGCCAAAAACATTCAGTACTTC
-,once,TRBJ2-6,TRBV18,CASSLSSEANVLTF,TGTGCCAGCTCCCTTAGCTCTGAGGCCAACGTCCTGACTTTC
-,-,TRBJ2-7,TRBV6-2/TRBV6-3,CASATIDSSEYF,TGTGCCAGCGCTACAATCGACAGTTCGGAATACTTC
-,many,TRBJ1-2,TRBV28,CASSLRSGRRYGYTF,TGTGCCAGCAGTTTACGGTCCGGCCGCCGCTATGGCTACACCTTC
TRBD2,many,TRBJ2-4,TRBV12-5,CASGLAGGLAGDLAKNIQYF,TGTGCTAGTGGTTTGGCCGGAGGACTAGCGGGGGACTTAGCCAAAAACATTCAGTACTTC
-,many,TRBJ1-1,TRBV20-1,CSARRVNTEAFF,TGCAGTGCTAGAAGGGTGAACACTGAAGCTTTCTTT
-,many,TRBJ2-7,TRBV10-1,CAFREPHHTRPTSYEQYF,TGCGCCTTCCGGGAACCCCATCACACACGGCCCACCTCCTACGAGCAGTACTTC
-,many,TRBJ2-2,TRBV13,CASSLRGTRSGELFF,TGTGCCAGCAGCTTAAGAGGTACTAGATCCGGGGAGCTGTTTTTT
-,many,TRBJ1-1,TRBV6-1,CASRTIGNTEAFF,TGTGCCAGCAGGACAATCGGGAACACTGAAGCTTTCTTT
-,-,TRBJ2-7,TRBV28,CASSLMLISGPKDEQYF,TGTGCCAGCAGTTTGATGCTTATCTCGGGACCTAAGGACGAGCAGTACTTC
-,-,TRBJ2-5,TRBV29-1,CSVEALGGQETQYF,TGCAGCGTTGAAGCTCTAGGAGGACAAGAGACCCAGTACTTC
-,many,TRBJ2-7,TRBV6-2/TRBV6-3,CASSYSPSDGSYEQYF,TGTGCCAGCAGTTATTCGCCCTCGGACGGCTCCTACGAGCAGTACTTC